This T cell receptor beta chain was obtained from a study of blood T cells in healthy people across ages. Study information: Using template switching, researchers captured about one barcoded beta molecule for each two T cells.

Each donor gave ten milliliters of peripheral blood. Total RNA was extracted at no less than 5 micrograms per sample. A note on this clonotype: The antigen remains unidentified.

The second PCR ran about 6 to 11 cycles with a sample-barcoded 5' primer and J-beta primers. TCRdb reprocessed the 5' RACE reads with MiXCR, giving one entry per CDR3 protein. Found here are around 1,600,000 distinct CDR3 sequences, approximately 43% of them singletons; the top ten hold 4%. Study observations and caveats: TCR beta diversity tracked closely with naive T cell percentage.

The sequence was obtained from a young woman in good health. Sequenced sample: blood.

The CDR3 DNA is TGTGCCAGCAGTGATGGGTTCGGCGGGTCCTACGAGCAGTACTTC. Encoded protein: CASSDGFGGSYEQYF. This rearrangement joins TRBV2 to TRBJ2-7, with D tentatively TRBD2 (5 bases). CDR3 length: 15 residues. V gave up 3 bases and J gave up 1 base, with 13 bases separating them. Germline values: CDR1 SNHLY, CDR2 FYNNEI.